This TCR beta chain was sequenced during a study of HIV-infected patients and healthy controls. Follow-up blood was drawn about 14 weeks, roughly three months, after antiretroviral therapy began. Whole blood was used without fractionation, so all unsorted peripheral T cells were included. Reverse transcription used about 500 ng RNA and constant-region primers for alpha and beta. Separate chain-specific third strand synthesis with multiplexing indices produced the alpha and beta libraries. TCRdb reanalysed the 5' RACE reads using MiXCR and keeps one entry per CDR3 protein. Altogether 19,000 or so distinct CDR3 sequences are present, 8.5% to 9% being singletons, with the ten largest covering 21%. The table lists this clonotype with many counts. The CDR3 has 14 amino acids. Germline V gene lookup returns CDR1 SGHDT and CDR2 YYEEEE. V was trimmed by 10 bases and J by 4 bases, leaving 19 bases between them.

The chain has TRBV5-6 and TRBJ2-3, with D tentatively TRBD1 or TRBD2 (5 bases each). The material sequenced was blood, taken during antiretroviral therapy. This TCR was sampled from an adult with HIV infection. The CDR3 loop reads CAGQGSTRADTQYF. CDR3 DNA: TGTGCCGGTCAGGGTTCTACGAGGGCAGATACGCAGTATTTT.